The clone carrying this T cell receptor beta chain was seen ten or more times. Each CDR3 protein is one row after TCRdb ran MiXCR on the 5' RACE reads. The sample includes roughly 30,000 distinct CDR3 sequences, 10% to 13% of them seen just once. The sample belongs to a study of T cells after yellow fever vaccination. Study conclusions and caveats: A minor fraction of clonotypes spanned both CD4 and CD8 compartments.

The clonotype originates from a man between 18 and 29 years old who received the YFV17D yellow fever vaccine. The starting material was PBMCs, either bulk or a sorted T-cell subset (CD4+, CD8+, memory, or dextramer-sorted; not recorded which), obtained approximately 15 days after the first yellow fever vaccination.

The CDR3 loop is CASSGSGNTIYF. CDR3 coding DNA: TGTGCCAGCAGTGGCAGTGGAAACACCATATATTTT. The chain combines TRBV6-5 with TRBJ1-3; D gene uncertain. The germline V gene has CDR1 MNHEY and CDR2 SVGAGI. CDR3 length: 12 amino acids. The V end was cut by 5 bases, the J end by 3 bases, with 5 bases between.